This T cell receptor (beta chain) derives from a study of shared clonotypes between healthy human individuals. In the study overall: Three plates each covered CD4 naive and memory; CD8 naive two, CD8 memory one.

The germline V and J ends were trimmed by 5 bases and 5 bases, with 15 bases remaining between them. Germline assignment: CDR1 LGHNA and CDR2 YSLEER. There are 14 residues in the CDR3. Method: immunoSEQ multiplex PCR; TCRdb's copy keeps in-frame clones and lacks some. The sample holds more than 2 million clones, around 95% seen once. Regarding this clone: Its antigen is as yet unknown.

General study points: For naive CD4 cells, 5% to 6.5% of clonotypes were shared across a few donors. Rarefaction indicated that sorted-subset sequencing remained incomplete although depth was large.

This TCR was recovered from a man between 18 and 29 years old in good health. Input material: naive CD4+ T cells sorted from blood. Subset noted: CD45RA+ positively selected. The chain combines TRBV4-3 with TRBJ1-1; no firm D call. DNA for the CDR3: TGCGCCAGCAGCTACAACATGGGTGTAACTGAAGCTTTCTTT. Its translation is CASSYNMGVTEAFF.